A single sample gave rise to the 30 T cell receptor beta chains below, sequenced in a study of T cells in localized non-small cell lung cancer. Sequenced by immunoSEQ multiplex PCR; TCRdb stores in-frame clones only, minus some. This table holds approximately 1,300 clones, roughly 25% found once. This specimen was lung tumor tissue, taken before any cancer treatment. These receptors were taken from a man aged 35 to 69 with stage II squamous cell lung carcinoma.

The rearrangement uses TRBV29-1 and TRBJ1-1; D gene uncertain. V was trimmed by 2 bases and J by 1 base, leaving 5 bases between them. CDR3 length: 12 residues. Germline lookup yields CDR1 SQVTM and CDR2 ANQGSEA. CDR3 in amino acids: CSVEIWNTEAFF. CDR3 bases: TGCAGCGTTGAAATCTGGAACACTGAAGCTTTCTTT.

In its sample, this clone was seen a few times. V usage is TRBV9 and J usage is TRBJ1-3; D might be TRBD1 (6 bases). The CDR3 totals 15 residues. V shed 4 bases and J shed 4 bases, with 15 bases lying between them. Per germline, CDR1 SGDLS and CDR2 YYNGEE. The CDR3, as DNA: TGTGCCAGCAGCCCGAGGGGGGCCGAGGGAAACACCATATATTTT. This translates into CASSPRGAEGNTIYF.

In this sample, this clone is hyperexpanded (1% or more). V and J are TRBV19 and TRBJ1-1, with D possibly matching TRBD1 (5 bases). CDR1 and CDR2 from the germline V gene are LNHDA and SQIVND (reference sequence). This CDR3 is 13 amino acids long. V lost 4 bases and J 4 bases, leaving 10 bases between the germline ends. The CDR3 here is CASSNMGGTEAFF. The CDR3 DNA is TGTGCCAGTAGTAATATGGGGGGCACTGAAGCTTTCTTT.

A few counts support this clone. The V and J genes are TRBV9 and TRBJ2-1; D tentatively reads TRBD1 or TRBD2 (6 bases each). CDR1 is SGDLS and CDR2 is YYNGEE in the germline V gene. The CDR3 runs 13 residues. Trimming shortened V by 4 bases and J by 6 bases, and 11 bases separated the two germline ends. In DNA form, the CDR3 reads TGTGCCAGCAGCTTAGAGGGGGGCAATGAGCAGTTCTTC. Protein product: CASSLEGGNEQFF.

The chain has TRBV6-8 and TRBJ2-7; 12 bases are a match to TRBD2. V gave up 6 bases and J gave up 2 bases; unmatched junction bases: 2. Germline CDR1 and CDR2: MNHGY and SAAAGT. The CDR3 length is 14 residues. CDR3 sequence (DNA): TGTGCCAGCAGACGACTAGCGGGGGCCTACGAGCAGTACTTC. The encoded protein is CASRRLAGAYEQYF.

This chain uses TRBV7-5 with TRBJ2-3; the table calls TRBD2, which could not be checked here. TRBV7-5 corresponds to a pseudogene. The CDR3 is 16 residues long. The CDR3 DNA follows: TGTGCCAGCAGCTTGGAGGGCGGTGCTAGCACAGATACGCAGTATTTT. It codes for CASSLEGGASTDTQYF.

The CDR3 loop is CASSPGAISTDTQYF. The CDR3 coding sequence is TGTGCCAGCTCACCGGGGGCAATAAGCACAGATACGCAGTATTTT. The chain employs TRBV18 and TRBJ2-3; D might be TRBD1 (6 bases). This CDR3 has 15 amino acids. Germline V CDR1 and CDR2: KGHSH, LQKENI. V dropped 3 bases and J dropped 0 bases, with 10 bases sitting between them.

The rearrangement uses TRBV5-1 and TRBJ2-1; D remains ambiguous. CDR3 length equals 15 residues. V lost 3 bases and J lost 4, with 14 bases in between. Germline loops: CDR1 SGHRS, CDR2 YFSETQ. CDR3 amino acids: CASSSGRGEYNEQFF. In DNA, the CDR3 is TGCGCCAGCAGCTCCGGACGCGGAGAGTACAATGAGCAGTTCTTC.

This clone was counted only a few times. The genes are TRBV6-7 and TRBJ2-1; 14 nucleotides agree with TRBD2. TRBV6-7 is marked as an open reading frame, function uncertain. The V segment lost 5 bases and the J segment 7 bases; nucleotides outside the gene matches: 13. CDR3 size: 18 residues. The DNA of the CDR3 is TGTGCCAGCAGTAACGGACTAGCGGGAGGCCAACTTCGTAATGAGCAGTTCTTC. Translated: CASSNGLAGGQLRNEQFF.

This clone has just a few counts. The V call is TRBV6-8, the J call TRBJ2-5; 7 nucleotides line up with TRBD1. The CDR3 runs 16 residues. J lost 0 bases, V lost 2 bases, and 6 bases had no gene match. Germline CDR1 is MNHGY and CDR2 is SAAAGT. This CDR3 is CASSYRLGTDQETQYF. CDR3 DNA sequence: TGTGCCAGCAGTTACCGCCTTGGGACAGACCAAGAGACCCAGTACTTC.

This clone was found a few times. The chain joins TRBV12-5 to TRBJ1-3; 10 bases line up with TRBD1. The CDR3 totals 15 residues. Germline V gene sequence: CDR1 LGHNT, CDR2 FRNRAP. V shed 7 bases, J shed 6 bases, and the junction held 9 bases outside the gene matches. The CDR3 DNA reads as TGTGCTAGTGTCTCGAGACAGGGGGCTGAAAACACCATATATTTT. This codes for CASVSRQGAENTIYF. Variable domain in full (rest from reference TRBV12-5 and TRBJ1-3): DARVTQTPRHKVTEMGQEVTMRCQPILGHNTVFWYRQTMMQGLELLAYFRNRAPLDDSGMPKDRFSAEMPDATLATLKIQPSEPRDSAVYFCASVSRQGAENTIYFGEGSWLTVV.

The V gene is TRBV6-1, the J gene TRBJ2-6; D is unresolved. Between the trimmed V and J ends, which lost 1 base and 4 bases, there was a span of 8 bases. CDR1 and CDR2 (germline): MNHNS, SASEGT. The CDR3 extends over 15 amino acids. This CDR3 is CASSEEVSGANVLTF. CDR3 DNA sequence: TGTGCCAGCAGTGAAGAAGTGTCCGGGGCCAACGTCCTGACTTTC.

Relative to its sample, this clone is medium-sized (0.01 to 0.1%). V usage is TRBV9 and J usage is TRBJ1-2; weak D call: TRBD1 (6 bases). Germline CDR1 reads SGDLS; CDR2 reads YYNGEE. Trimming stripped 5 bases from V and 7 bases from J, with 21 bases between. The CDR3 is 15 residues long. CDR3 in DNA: TGTGCCAGCAGGCCGGGGACCGGTGGAGGGGGTGGCTACACCTTC. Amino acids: CASRPGTGGGGGYTF.

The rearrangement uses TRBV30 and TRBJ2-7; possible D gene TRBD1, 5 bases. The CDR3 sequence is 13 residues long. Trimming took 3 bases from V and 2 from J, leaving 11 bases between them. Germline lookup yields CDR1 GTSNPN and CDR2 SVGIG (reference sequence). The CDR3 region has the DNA TGTGCCTGGAGCCAGACAGAAACCTACGAGCAGTACTTC. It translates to CAWSQTETYEQYF.

The CDR3 coding sequence is TGCAGCGTTGCGGAGTTAGCGGGAGGGGTAACTGAGCAGTTCTTC. This gives the protein CSVAELAGGVTEQFF. This sequence joins TRBV29-1 and TRBJ2-1; 11 bases are a match to TRBD2. V trimming: 4 bases; J trimming: 9 bases; junction bases outside the gene matches: 11. The germline CDR1 and CDR2 sequences are SQVTM and ANQGSEA. This CDR3 comprises 15 residues.

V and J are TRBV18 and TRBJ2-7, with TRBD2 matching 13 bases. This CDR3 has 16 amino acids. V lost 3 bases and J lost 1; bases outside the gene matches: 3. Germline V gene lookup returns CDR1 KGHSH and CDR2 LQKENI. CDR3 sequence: CASSPELAGGSYEQYF. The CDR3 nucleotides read TGTGCCAGCTCACCCGAACTAGCGGGAGGGTCCTACGAGCAGTACTTC.

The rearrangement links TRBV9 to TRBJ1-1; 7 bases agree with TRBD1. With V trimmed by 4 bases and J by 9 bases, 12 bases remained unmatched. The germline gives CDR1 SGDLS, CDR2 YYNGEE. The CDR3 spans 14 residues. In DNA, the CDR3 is TGTGCCAGCAGCCCCCGCGGAGGGGGCGGGAAAGCTTTCTTT. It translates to CASSPRGGGGKAFF.

The CDR3 is CASSPRGGLTEAFF. The CDR3 DNA is TGCGCCAGCAGCCCGAGGGGGGGACTCACTGAAGCTTTCTTT. This chain joins TRBV1 and TRBJ1-1. TRBV1 is termed a pseudogene. This CDR3 has 14 residues.

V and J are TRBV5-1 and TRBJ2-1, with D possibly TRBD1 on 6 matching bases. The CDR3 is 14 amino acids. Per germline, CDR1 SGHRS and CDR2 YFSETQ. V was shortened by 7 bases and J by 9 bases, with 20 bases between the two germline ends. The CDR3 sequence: CASGGRVGRGEQFF. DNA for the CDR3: TGCGCCAGCGGGGGACGGGTCGGCAGGGGTGAGCAGTTCTTC.

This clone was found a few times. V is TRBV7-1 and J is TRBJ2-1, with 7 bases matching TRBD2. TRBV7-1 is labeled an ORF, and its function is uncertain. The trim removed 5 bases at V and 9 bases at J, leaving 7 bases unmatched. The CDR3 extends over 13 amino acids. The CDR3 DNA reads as TGTGCCAGCAGCCCCCAAGCGGGACTTGAGCAGTTCTTC. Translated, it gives CASSPQAGLEQFF.

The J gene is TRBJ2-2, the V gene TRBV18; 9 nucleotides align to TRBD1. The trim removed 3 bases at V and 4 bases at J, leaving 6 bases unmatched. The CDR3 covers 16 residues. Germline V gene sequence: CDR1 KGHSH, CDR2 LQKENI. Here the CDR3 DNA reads TGTGCCAGCTCACCGACCAGACAGGGGGGCACCGGGGAGCTGTTTTTT. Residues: CASSPTRQGGTGELFF.

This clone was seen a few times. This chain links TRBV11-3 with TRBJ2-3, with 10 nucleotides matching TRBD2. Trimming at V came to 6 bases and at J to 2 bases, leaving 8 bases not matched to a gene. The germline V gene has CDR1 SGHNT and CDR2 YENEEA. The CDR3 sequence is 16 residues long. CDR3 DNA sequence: TGTGCCAGCAGTTGGGGCGGACTAGCGGTCACAGATACGCAGTATTTT. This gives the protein CASSWGGLAVTDTQYF.

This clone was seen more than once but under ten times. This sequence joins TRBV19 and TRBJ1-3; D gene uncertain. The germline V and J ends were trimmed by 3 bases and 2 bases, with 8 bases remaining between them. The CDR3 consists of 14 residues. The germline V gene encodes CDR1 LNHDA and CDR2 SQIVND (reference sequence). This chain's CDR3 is CASSITSAGNTIYF. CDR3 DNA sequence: TGTGCCAGTAGTATTACGTCAGCTGGAAACACCATATATTTT.

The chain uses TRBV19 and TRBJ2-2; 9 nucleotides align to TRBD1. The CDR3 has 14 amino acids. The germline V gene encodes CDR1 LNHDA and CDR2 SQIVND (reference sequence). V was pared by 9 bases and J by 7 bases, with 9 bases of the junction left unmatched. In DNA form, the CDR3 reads TGTGCCAGCGGATTAACAGGGGGCGGCGGGGAGCTGTTTTTT. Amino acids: CASGLTGGGGELFF.

The CDR3 region has the DNA TGTGCCAGTAGTTCGGGACATGGGGGCTACGAGCAGTACTTC. This codes for CASSSGHGGYEQYF. V usage is TRBV19 and J usage is TRBJ2-7; D is possibly TRBD1 (6 bases). Looked up from germline, CDR1 is LNHDA and CDR2 is SQIVND (reference sequence). This CDR3 has 14 residues. Deletions cut 5 bases from V and 3 bases from J, with 14 bases between.

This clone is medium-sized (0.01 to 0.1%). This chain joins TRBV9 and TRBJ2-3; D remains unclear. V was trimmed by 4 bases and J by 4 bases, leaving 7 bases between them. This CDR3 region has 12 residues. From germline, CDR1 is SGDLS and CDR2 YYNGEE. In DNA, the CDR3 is TGTGCCAGCAGCTTAGAGTCAGATACGCAGTATTTT. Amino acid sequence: CASSLESDTQYF.

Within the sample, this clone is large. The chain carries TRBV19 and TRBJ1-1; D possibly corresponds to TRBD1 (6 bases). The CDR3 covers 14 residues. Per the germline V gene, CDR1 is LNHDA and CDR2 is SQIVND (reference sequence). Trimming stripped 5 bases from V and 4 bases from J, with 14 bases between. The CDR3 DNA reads TGTGCCAGTAGTTTTGGCAGGGGTGTCACTGAAGCTTTCTTT. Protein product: CASSFGRGVTEAFF.

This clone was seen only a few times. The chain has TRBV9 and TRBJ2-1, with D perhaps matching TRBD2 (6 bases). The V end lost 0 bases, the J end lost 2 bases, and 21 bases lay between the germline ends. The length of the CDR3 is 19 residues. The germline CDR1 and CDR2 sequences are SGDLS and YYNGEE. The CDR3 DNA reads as TGTGCCAGCAGCGTAGACCTGGGAAGCGGGCTGAATACCTACAATGAGCAGTTCTTC. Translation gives CASSVDLGSGLNTYNEQFF.

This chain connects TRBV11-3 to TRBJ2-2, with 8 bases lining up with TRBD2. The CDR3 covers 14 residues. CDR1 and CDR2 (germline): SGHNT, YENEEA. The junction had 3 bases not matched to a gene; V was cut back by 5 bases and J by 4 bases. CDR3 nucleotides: TGTGCCAGCAGCCCCGGGAGGGGCACCGGGGAGCTGTTTTTT. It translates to CASSPGRGTGELFF.

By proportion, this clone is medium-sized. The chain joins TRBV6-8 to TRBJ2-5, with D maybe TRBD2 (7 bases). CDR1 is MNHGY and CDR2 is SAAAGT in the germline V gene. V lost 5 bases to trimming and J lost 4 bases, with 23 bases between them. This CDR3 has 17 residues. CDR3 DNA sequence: TGTGCCAGCAGTACCCTAGGGGGAGGGCCTTTGGGAGAGACCCAGTACTTC. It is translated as CASSTLGGGPLGETQYF.